This TCR beta chain was sequenced during a study of shared clonotypes between healthy human individuals. Running of the assay took place at deep level. Sequencing used immunoSEQ multiplex PCR; TCRdb keeps in-frame clones, though not all of them. The table shows some 2.1 million clones, with approximately 95% occurring only once. On this clone itself: As yet, its antigen is unknown.

General study results and limits: Relative to their counterparts shared across all four donors, non-shared clonotypes exhibited diminished generation probabilities.

All donors were healthy HIV-negative adults lacking recent acute infections or vaccinations. V shed 1 base and J shed 4 bases, with 14 bases lying between them. CDR1 is SGHRS, CDR2 YFSETQ, per germline. The CDR3 extends over 15 amino acids. Sequenced: naive CD4+ T cells sorted from blood. Subset of the sample: CD45RA+ positively selected. The chain combines TRBV5-1 with TRBJ1-1; D is unresolved. The source is a man aged 18 to 29 in good health. The CDR3 coding sequence is TGCGCCAGCAGCTTGCCCGTACCGGGTGGCACTGAAGCTTTCTTT. Translation: CASSLPVPGGTEAFF.